Below, 9 T cell receptor beta chains from the same sample are listed, as sequenced in a study of PD-L1 blockade in urothelial cancer. Data came from immunoSEQ multiplex PCR; TCRdb stores just in-frame clones and leaves some out. The sample records more than 45,000 clones, 70% to 90% being singletons. The sample in question was PBMCs, obtained around atezolizumab (anti-PD-L1) treatment. These receptor sequences come from a man in his sixties with urothelial cancer.

V usage is TRBV29-1 and J usage is TRBJ2-7; the match to TRBD1 covers 10 bases. Germline V lookup: CDR1 SQVTM, CDR2 ANQGSEA. Trimming at V came to 1 base and at J to 3 bases, leaving 9 bases not matched to a gene. CDR3 length: 16 amino acids. The CDR3 region has the DNA TGCAGCGTTGAAGTCTGGGGGACAGGGGACCTCTACGAGCAGTACTTC. The encoded protein is CSVEVWGTGDLYEQYF.

The rearrangement joins TRBV28 to TRBJ2-5; 8 bases agree with TRBD2. V lost 1 base, J lost 5 bases, and 3 bases stayed unmatched. The CDR3 runs 14 residues. Germline V lookup: CDR1 MDHEN, CDR2 SYDVKM. CDR3 nucleotide sequence: TGTGCCAGCAGTTTATTTGCTAGCGGGGAGACCCAGTACTTC. Protein sequence: CASSLFASGETQYF.

About this clone: Other DNA sequences from this sample encode an identical CDR3 as well. V is TRBV7-3 and J is TRBJ2-3; no reliable D call. Germline CDR1 reads SGHTA; CDR2 reads FQGTGA. V gave up 2 bases and J gave up 3 bases, with 3 bases separating them. The CDR3 spans 12 residues. Here the CDR3 DNA reads TGTGCCAGCAGCTTATCGACAGATACGCAGTATTTT. Translated: CASSLSTDTQYF.

The V gene is TRBV4-3, the J gene TRBJ2-7; possible D gene TRBD1, 5 bases. The CDR3 loop spans 13 amino acids. The V and J ends lost 3 bases and 1 base respectively, with 7 bases between them. Per the germline V gene, CDR1 is LGHNA and CDR2 is YSLEER. CDR3 coding DNA: TGCGCCAGCAGCCATGGGGCTTCCTACGAGCAGTACTTC. Protein product: CASSHGASYEQYF.

The J gene is TRBJ2-5, the V gene TRBV18; possible D gene TRBD2, 6 bases. Germline CDR1 is KGHSH and CDR2 is LQKENI. The CDR3 is made up of 14 amino acids. The V gene lost 6 bases and the J gene lost 2 bases, with 13 bases spanning the gap. Written as DNA, the CDR3 is TGTGCCAGCTCCCCAACGGGACTTCAAGAGACCCAGTACTTC. Translated, it gives CASSPTGLQETQYF.

The V call is TRBV9, the J call TRBJ2-7; 9 bases are shared with TRBD1. Germline V gene sequence: CDR1 SGDLS, CDR2 YYNGEE. V lost 2 bases, J lost 6 bases, and 12 bases stayed unmatched. This CDR3 has 16 residues. CDR3 sequence reads: CASSVERGTGRIEQYF. The CDR3 DNA sequence: TGTGCCAGCAGCGTTGAAAGGGGGACAGGGAGGATCGAGCAGTACTTC.

The chain has TRBV7-8 and TRBJ2-5; tentatively, D is TRBD2 (5 bases). The germline gives CDR1 SGHVS, CDR2 FQNEAQ. V lost 0 bases and J 2 bases, leaving 13 bases between the germline ends. The CDR3 length is 16 residues. The CDR3 bases are TGTGCCAGCAGCTTAGCGCCCAGCGGACGACAAGAGACCCAGTACTTC. This sequence encodes CASSLAPSGRQETQYF.

The gene calls are TRBV6-4 and TRBJ1-6, with 9 bases aligning to TRBD1. Germline V CDR1 and CDR2: MRHNA, SNTAGT. The junction had 16 bases not matched to a gene; V was cut back by 6 bases and J by 10 bases. The CDR3 covers 17 residues. CDR3 residues: CASSEIGSDRGGSPLHF. CDR3 coding DNA: TGTGCCAGCAGCGAGATAGGGTCGGACAGGGGAGGATCACCCCTCCACTTT.

The chain carries TRBV5-1 and TRBJ2-5, with D possibly matching TRBD2 (6 bases). Germline CDR1 and CDR2: SGHRS and YFSETQ. The V and J ends lost 2 bases and 2 bases respectively, with 7 bases between them. The CDR3 is 13 residues long. CDR3 in DNA: TGCGCCAGCAGCTTCGCGGGGCAAGAGACCCAGTACTTC. Its translation: CASSFAGQETQYF.